The 8 T cell receptor beta chains in this list originate from one sample, sequenced in a study of post-analysis software for immune sequencing data. Unique molecular identifiers tagged the TCR beta cDNA libraries. From the PCR reads, TCRdb called clonotypes with MiXCR, one entry per CDR3 protein. The sample has about 820,000 distinct CDR3 sequences, approximately 53% seen once; the top ten hold approximately 4.4%. Study-wide results and limits: Patients carried a handful of TRBV segments more frequently than controls did, and TRBV5-6, TRBV5-1 and TRBV20-1 were among them.

Antigen specificity for these receptors is unknown. Sequencing used blood. All receptors derive from a girl between 5 and 17 years old with multiple sclerosis.

This chain connects TRBV30 to TRBJ2-3, with D maybe TRBD2 (6 bases). V was shortened by 2 bases and J by 4 bases, with 13 bases between the two germline ends. The CDR3 contains 14 residues. Per germline, CDR1 GTSNPN and CDR2 SVGIG (reference sequence). CDR3 sequence (DNA): TGTGCCTGGAGTTCTAGCGAGCCCCCAGATACGCAGTATTTT. Translating gives CAWSSSEPPDTQYF.

This clonotype has just a few counts. The V gene is TRBV20-1, the J gene TRBJ1-2; D gene ambiguous. From germline, CDR1 is DFQATT and CDR2 SNEGSKA (reference sequence). The CDR3 contains 13 residues. Trimming took 0 bases from V and 5 from J, leaving 10 bases between them. CDR3 residues: CSARDRRAYGYTF. The DNA for the CDR3 is TGCAGTGCTAGAGATCGGCGGGCGTATGGCTACACCTTC.

This clonotype was seen more than once but under ten times. V and J are TRBV20-1 and TRBJ2-1, with 10 bases aligning to TRBD1. CDR1 DFQATT and CDR2 SNEGSKA come from the germline V gene (reference sequence). This CDR3 has 17 amino acids. V was clipped by 1 base and J by 6 bases; unmatched bases: 12. This chain's CDR3 is CSARAYSGTGVTNEQFF. The CDR3 DNA is TGCAGTGCTAGAGCATATTCTGGGACAGGGGTTACCAATGAGCAGTTCTTC.

Only one count was recorded for this clonotype. The V call is TRBV2, the J call TRBJ1-5, with D possibly being TRBD1 (5 bases). Germline V gives CDR1 SNHLY, CDR2 FYNNEI. Trimming took 6 bases from V and 3 from J, leaving 12 bases between them. The CDR3 extends over 14 amino acids. The CDR3 reads CASRVSGNNQPQHF. CDR3 DNA sequence: TGTGCCAGCAGGGTATCAGGGAACAATCAGCCCCAGCATTTT.

A single count supports this clonotype. The V gene is TRBV5-1, the J gene TRBJ2-7; TRBD1 agrees at 7 bases. The V gene's germline CDR1 is SGHRS and CDR2 YFSETQ. V lost 3 bases and J lost 4; bases outside the gene matches: 7. The CDR3 extends over 14 amino acids. The CDR3 protein is CASSSQTGYYEQYF. The CDR3 DNA reads as TGCGCCAGCAGCTCCCAGACAGGGTATTACGAGCAGTACTTC.

The chain combines TRBV11-1 with TRBJ2-5; D unclear. The J call is doubtful: the DNA matches TRBJ2-7 better. The CDR3 is made up of 11 amino acids. Germline loops: CDR1 SGHAT, CDR2 FQDESV (reference sequence). The CDR3 DNA follows: TGTGCCAGCAGCTCGACTCACGAGCAGTACTTC. This translates into CASSSTHEQYF.

This chain joins TRBV20-1 and TRBJ1-1; 7 bases are a match to TRBD1. The V segment lost 4 bases and the J segment 1 base; nucleotides outside the gene matches: 3. The germline V gene encodes CDR1 DFQATT and CDR2 SNEGSKA (reference sequence). This CDR3 region has 13 residues. The CDR3 sequence is CSANRGTNTEAFF. The DNA for the CDR3 is TGCAGTGCTAACAGGGGAACGAACACTGAAGCTTTCTTT.

The chain employs TRBV7-8 and TRBJ2-1; D perhaps matches TRBD1 (6 bases). Per germline, CDR1 SGHVS and CDR2 FQNEAQ. The V end lost 2 bases, the J end lost 4 bases, and 12 bases lay between the germline ends. The length of the CDR3 is 15 residues. The CDR3 nucleotides are TGTGCCAGCAGCTTACTGGGGGCAATGTACAATGAGCAGTTCTTC. Translating it yields CASSLLGAMYNEQFF.